This passage covers 12 T cell receptor beta chains from one sample sequenced in a study of sequential checkpoint blockade in melanoma. Data came from immunoSEQ multiplex PCR; TCRdb stores just in-frame clones and leaves some out. The sample lists around 4,500 clones, around 57% occurring once. The treatment here: randomized to nivolumab then ipilimumab (arm A) or the reverse (arm B). The sequences come from CD8+ T cells sorted from blood (inferred from file names), collected from a patient given nivolumab and ipilimumab in sequence. The receptors were sampled from a human donor with melanoma.

The chain combines TRBV6-5 with TRBJ2-2; D is undetermined. Trimming left V 1 base short and J 2 bases short, with 5 bases between. Germline V CDR1 and CDR2: MNHEY, SVGAGI. The CDR3 consists of 14 residues. CDR3 DNA sequence: TGTGCCAGCAGTTACTACAGCAACACCGGGGAGCTGTTTTTT. Its protein is CASSYYSNTGELFF.

The rearrangement uses TRBV9 and TRBJ2-1, with 8 bases aligning to TRBD2. Trimming removed 0 bases from V and 8 bases from J; junction bases left unmatched: 7. CDR1 SGDLS and CDR2 YYNGEE come from the germline V gene. The CDR3 has 15 amino acids. Here the CDR3 reads CASSVDGRAFDEQFF. In DNA, the CDR3 is TGTGCCAGCAGCGTAGACGGGAGGGCCTTCGATGAGCAGTTCTTC.

The chain links TRBV6-6 to TRBJ2-5, with TRBD2 as a possible D gene (6 bases). This CDR3 is 14 amino acids long. Germline CDR1 reads MNHNY; CDR2 reads SVGAGI (reference sequence). The ends were cut back, 6 bases at V and 1 base at J, with 12 bases in the middle. In DNA, the CDR3 is TGTGCCAGCAGGCGGGGCCGGAGCCAAGAGACCCAGTACTTC. The encoded protein is CASRRGRSQETQYF.

This clone was recorded a few times. The chain carries TRBV7-9 and TRBJ1-1; perhaps TRBD1 as D (6 bases). The ends were cut back, 3 bases at V and 3 bases at J, with 11 bases in the middle. Germline loops: CDR1 SEHNR, CDR2 FQNEAQ (reference sequence). CDR3 length: 14 residues. CDR3 residues: CASSFPRQDTEAFF. The CDR3 DNA sequence: TGTGCCAGCAGCTTCCCTCGACAGGACACTGAAGCTTTCTTT.

The chain links TRBV5-6 to TRBJ2-4; possible D gene TRBD2, 6 bases. CDR1 and CDR2 from the germline V gene are SGHDT and YYEEEE. The CDR3 is made up of 14 amino acids. Trimming pared 3 bases from V and 4 bases from J, leaving 11 bases between. As DNA, the CDR3 is TGTGCCAGCAGCTGGGGCGGGACTAAAAACATTCAGTACTTC. It translates to CASSWGGTKNIQYF.

V and J are TRBV10-1 and TRBJ2-3; 7 bases map to TRBD1. There are 13 residues in the CDR3. J gave up 4 bases and V 4 bases, and 2 bases lay outside the gene matches. From germline, CDR1 is WNHNN and CDR2 SYGVQD (reference sequence). CDR3 sequence (DNA): TGCGCCAGCAGTGCGGACAGGTCAGATACGCAGTATTTT. This sequence encodes CASSADRSDTQYF.

A few counts support this clone. The chain combines TRBV28 with TRBJ1-1; D unclear. CDR3 size: 13 residues. Trimming removed 6 bases at V and 1 base at J, with 9 bases between. Germline V lookup: CDR1 MDHEN, CDR2 SYDVKM. The CDR3 loop is CASSRETNTEAFF. The CDR3 nucleotides read TGTGCCAGCAGCCGGGAGACGAACACTGAAGCTTTCTTT. The whole variable domain, filled in from reference TRBV28 and TRBJ1-1, reads DVKVTQSSRYLVKRTGEKVFLECVQDMDHENMFWYRQDPGLGLRLIYFSYDVKMKEKGDIPEGYSVSREKKERFSLILESASTNQTSMYLCASSRETNTEAFFGQGTRLTVV.

This chain links TRBV14 with TRBJ2-2; 8 nucleotides agree with TRBD2. The CDR3 is made up of 18 amino acids. V was pared by 2 bases and J by 7 bases, with 15 bases of the junction left unmatched. Germline-derived CDR1 and CDR2 are SGHDN and FVKESK. Here the CDR3 reads CASSQTYPGLVPLGELFF. The CDR3 DNA reads TGTGCCAGCAGCCAAACATACCCGGGACTAGTCCCCCTCGGGGAGCTGTTTTTT.

In its sample, this clone was seen a few times. The chain has TRBV27 and TRBJ2-1; 10 nucleotides match TRBD1. Germline V gives CDR1 MNHEY, CDR2 SMNVEV (reference sequence). The CDR3 extends over 14 amino acids. J was trimmed by 6 bases and V by 6 bases; bases with no gene match: 5. CDR3 in amino acids: CASSPGQGTNEQFF. DNA of the CDR3: TGTGCCAGCAGCCCGGGACAGGGGACCAATGAGCAGTTCTTC.

This clone turned up a few times. The chain has TRBV28 and TRBJ1-1; D unclear. There are 13 residues in the CDR3. Germline V gives CDR1 MDHEN, CDR2 SYDVKM. The ends were cut back, 2 bases at V and 2 bases at J, with 6 bases in the middle. The DNA for the CDR3 is TGTGCCAGCAGTTTAATGGCCAACACTGAAGCTTTCTTT. This encodes CASSLMANTEAFF.

In its sample, this clone ranks as medium-sized. The gene calls are TRBV10-3 and TRBJ1-1, with a possible D match to TRBD1 (5 bases). This CDR3 spans 14 amino acids. CDR1 is ENHRY, CDR2 SYGVKD, per germline. Trimming left V 8 bases short and J 4 bases short, with 17 bases between. CDR3 bases: TGTGCCATCCGGGCAGGGATGGCAACCACTGAAGCTTTCTTT. It encodes CAIRAGMATTEAFF.

The chain uses TRBV4-3 and TRBJ2-1; TRBD1 might be the D (5 bases). The CDR3 is made up of 15 amino acids. Germline values: CDR1 LGHNA, CDR2 YSLEER. Trimming left V 0 bases short and J 7 bases short, with 13 bases between. For the CDR3, the DNA is TGCGCCAGCAGCCAAGAGGACATTGGTAGGAATGAGCAGTTCTTC. Its protein product is CASSQEDIGRNEQFF.